Described below is a single T cell receptor beta chain sequence and its context. Its target is not known. Primers: 60 Vbeta forward and 13 Jbeta reverse. Here immunoSEQ multiplex PCR was the method, and the copy in TCRdb shows in-frame clones only, minus some. The table lists approximately 130,000 clones, with 2% in the top ten. The data were taken from a study of cytomegalovirus exposure and HLA in healthy donors. V trimming: 4 bases; J trimming: 5 bases; junction bases outside the gene matches: 11. CDR1 and CDR2 from the germline V gene are SGHRS and YFSETQ. CDR3 size: 15 residues. Study-level findings and limits: By HLA locus, TCR association rates varied in a later analysis, with DRB1 showing the most and HLA-C the fewest.

Healthy bone marrow donors made up the cohort. What was sequenced was PBMCs. This TCR derives from a woman aged 55-70 years in good health and CMV-seronegative. The rearrangement joins TRBV5-1 to TRBJ2-5; TRBD2 matches 7 bases. The CDR3: CASSPGALAVETQYF. In DNA form, the CDR3 reads TGCGCCAGCAGCCCCGGGGCCCTAGCGGTGGAGACCCAGTACTTC.